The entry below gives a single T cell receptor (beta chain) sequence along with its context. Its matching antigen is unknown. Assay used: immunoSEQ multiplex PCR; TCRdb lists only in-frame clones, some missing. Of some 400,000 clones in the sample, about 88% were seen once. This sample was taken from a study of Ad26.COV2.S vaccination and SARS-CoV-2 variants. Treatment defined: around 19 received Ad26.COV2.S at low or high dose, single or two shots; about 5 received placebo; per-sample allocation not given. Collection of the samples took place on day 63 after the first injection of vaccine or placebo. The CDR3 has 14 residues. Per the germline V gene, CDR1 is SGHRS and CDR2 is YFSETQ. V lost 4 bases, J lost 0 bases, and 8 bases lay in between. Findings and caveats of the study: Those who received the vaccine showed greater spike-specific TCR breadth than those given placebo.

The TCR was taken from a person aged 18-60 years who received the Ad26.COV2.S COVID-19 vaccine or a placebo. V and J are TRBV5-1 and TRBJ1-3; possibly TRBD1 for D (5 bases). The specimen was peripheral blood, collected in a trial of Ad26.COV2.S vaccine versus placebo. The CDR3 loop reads CASSETGSGNTIYF. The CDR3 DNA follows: TGCGCCAGCAGCGAAACAGGCTCTGGAAACACCATATATTTT.